These 11 T cell receptor beta chains originate from one sample sequenced in a study of beta chain features in type 1 diabetes. The entirety of the isolated RNA underwent reverse transcription, so expressed TCRB transcripts were sequenced. Profiling relied on immunoSEQ multiplex PCR, and the TCRdb table lists in-frame clones only, not all of them. The sample shows 40,000 or so clones, 51% of them seen only once. Sequenced sample: Tregs from blood. These receptors were obtained from a woman aged 18-29 years in good health.

This clone was counted only a few times. The V gene is TRBV12-5, the J gene TRBJ2-3; TRBD2 aligns across 7 bases. The V gene's germline CDR1 is LGHNT and CDR2 FRNRAP. After removal of 5 bases from V and 2 bases from J, the junction contained 13 bases not matched to a gene. CDR3 length: 17 residues. The CDR3 coding sequence is TGTGCTAGTGGTCCCACAACTAGCGACGGTGCCACAGATACGCAGTATTTT. Protein product: CASGPTTSDGATDTQYF.

The V call is TRBV5-1, the J call TRBJ2-3; D perhaps matches TRBD1 (5 bases). The V and J ends lost 4 bases and 0 bases respectively, with 18 bases between them. CDR1 is SGHRS and CDR2 is YFSETQ in the germline V gene. CDR3 length: 17 amino acids. CDR3 region: CASSLLFRAASTDTQYF. As DNA, the CDR3 is TGCGCCAGCAGCCTGCTCTTCAGGGCGGCTAGCACAGATACGCAGTATTTT.

The gene calls are TRBV11-2 and TRBJ2-1; weak D call: TRBD2 (5 bases). V lost 7 bases and J 0 bases, leaving 13 bases between the germline ends. The CDR3 loop spans 15 amino acids. Germline CDR1 reads SGHAT; CDR2 reads FQNNGV. The CDR3 region has the DNA TGTGCCAGCAAACTAGGCTCGAGCTCCTACAATGAGCAGTTCTTC. It is translated as CASKLGSSSYNEQFF.

About this clone itself: Other DNA sequences within the sample encode an identical CDR3. The chain joins TRBV7-9 to TRBJ1-5, with 10 nucleotides matching TRBD1. This CDR3 is built from 16 residues. The germline gives CDR1 SEHNR, CDR2 FQNEAQ (reference sequence). With 6 bases clipped from V and 0 bases from J, the junction kept 5 bases outside the gene matches. CDR3 loop: CASSRGTGDSNQPQHF. The CDR3 DNA reads TGTGCCAGCAGTCGTGGGACAGGGGATAGCAATCAGCCCCAGCATTTT.

This clone was counted between two and nine times. The chain joins TRBV6-5 to TRBJ2-1, with D maybe TRBD1 (7 bases). This CDR3 comprises 14 residues. The V end was cut by 7 bases, the J end by 5 bases, with 15 bases between. Germline assignment: CDR1 MNHEY and CDR2 SVGAGI. The CDR3 nucleotides are TGTGCCAGCAAGGCGGGACAGTTAAACAATGAGCAGTTCTTC. This codes for CASKAGQLNNEQFF.

This clone is categorized as medium-sized. The chain couples TRBV6-1 to TRBJ2-4; 7 nucleotides match TRBD2. The CDR3 has 14 residues. V dropped 5 bases and J dropped 3; count of bases not matched to a gene: 4. The V gene's germline CDR1 is MNHNS and CDR2 SASEGT. The CDR3 reads CASSLAGDKNIQYF. CDR3 nucleotides: TGTGCCAGCAGTCTGGCGGGAGACAAAAACATTCAGTACTTC.

The chain uses TRBV7-6 and TRBJ2-1; 9 bases match TRBD2. The CDR3 is made up of 18 amino acids. V dropped 5 bases and J dropped 9; count of bases not matched to a gene: 20. Germline V lookup: CDR1 SGHVS, CDR2 FNYEAQ. The CDR3 coding sequence is TGTGCCAGCAGCCCAGCGGGAAGGGCGGGCGGGAGGGGAGTTGAGCAGTTCTTC. Translation gives CASSPAGRAGGRGVEQFF.

In its sample, this clone was seen once. J is TRBJ1-2 and V is TRBV21-1. TRBV21-1 is a pseudogene. The CDR3 has 18 residues. The CDR3 DNA sequence: TGTGCCAGCAGCAAAAAGACTGCGGAGGGGATGGGTAACTATGGCTACACCTTC. It codes for CASSKKTAEGMGNYGYTF.

The chain joins TRBV21-1 to TRBJ1-1; TRBD1 is taken as the D call from the table, unchecked against the DNA. TRBV21-1 is listed as a pseudogene. The CDR3 consists of 16 residues. The CDR3: CASSKDAQGENTEAFF. The CDR3 DNA is TGTGCCAGCAGCAAAGATGCACAGGGGGAGAACACTGAAGCTTTCTTT.

This clone was seen a handful of times. V is TRBV10-3 and J is TRBJ2-1; 12 bases are a match to TRBD2. The CDR3 length is 17 residues. The V gene's germline CDR1 is ENHRY and CDR2 SYGVKD. The V gene end was trimmed by 4 bases and the J gene end by 3 bases; junction bases not matched to a gene: 7. CDR3 nucleotide sequence: TGTGCCATCAGTGGATCTAGCGGGAGGGGCGGCTACAATGAGCAGTTCTTC. It translates to CAISGSSGRGGYNEQFF.

This rearrangement joins TRBV15 to TRBJ2-7, with a tentative D call TRBD1 (5 bases). The germline V and J ends were trimmed by 0 bases and 2 bases, with 11 bases remaining between them. The V gene's germline CDR1 is LNHNV and CDR2 YYDKDF (reference sequence). CDR3 length: 15 amino acids. This CDR3 reads CATSRDRQRAYEQYF. Here the CDR3 DNA reads TGTGCCACCAGCAGAGATCGACAGAGAGCCTACGAGCAGTACTTC.